What follows are 19 T cell receptor beta chains derived from one specimen sequenced in a study of cytomegalovirus exposure and HLA in healthy donors. Profiling relied on immunoSEQ multiplex PCR, and the TCRdb table lists in-frame clones only, not all of them. The table lists approximately 300,000 clones, 86% of them singletons. The sequenced material came from PBMCs. The receptors here all came from a woman between 18 and 29 years old in good health and CMV-seronegative.

The rearrangement links TRBV6-5 to TRBJ1-1, with unresolved D. CDR1 and CDR2 from the germline V gene are MNHEY and SVGAGI. V was cut by 10 bases and J by 7 bases, with 16 bases left in between. This CDR3 is built from 12 residues. CDR3 bases: TGTGCCACCATCAGGTGGGGAGTTGAAGCTTTCTTT. Translation: CATIRWGVEAFF.

This chain uses TRBV7-2 with TRBJ2-1, with 7 bases matching TRBD1. The CDR3 consists of 15 residues. Losses at the gene ends were 7 bases for V and 2 bases for J; bases not matched to a gene: 8. The germline gives CDR1 SGHTA, CDR2 FQGNSA. The CDR3 DNA reads as TGTGCCAGCACCCACACAGGGACAGCCTACAATGAGCAGTTCTTC. Protein sequence: CASTHTGTAYNEQFF. The whole variable domain, remainder taken from reference TRBV7-2 and TRBJ2-1, is GAGVSQSPSNKVTEKGKDVELRCDPISGHTALYWYRQSLGQGLEFLIYFQGNSAPDKSGLPSDRFSAERTGGSVSTLTIQRTQQEDSAVYLCASTHTGTAYNEQFFGPGTRLTVL.

The V gene is TRBV6-5, the J gene TRBJ2-2; D is ambiguous. The V and J ends lost 6 bases and 5 bases respectively, with 10 bases between them. The V gene's germline CDR1 is MNHEY and CDR2 SVGAGI. This CDR3 contains 13 residues. The CDR3 coding sequence is TGTGCCAGCAGCCACGGTCGGACCGGGGAGCTGTTTTTT. It codes for CASSHGRTGELFF.

This chain links TRBV6-5 with TRBJ1-2; weak D call: TRBD1 (6 bases). This CDR3 is built from 13 residues. Germline V gene lookup returns CDR1 MNHEY and CDR2 SVGAGI. Trimming stripped 6 bases from V and 5 bases from J, with 13 bases between. CDR3 DNA: TGTGCCAGCAGGAAGGCAGGGGCGTATGGCTACACCTTC. Translated: CASRKAGAYGYTF.

This chain's CDR3 is CATSDRDRRGDTQYF. The CDR3 coding sequence is TGTGCCACCAGCGACCGGGACAGGCGGGGAGATACGCAGTATTTT. V is TRBV15 and J is TRBJ2-3, with 8 bases identical to TRBD1. Germline V gene sequence: CDR1 LNHNV, CDR2 YYDKDF (reference sequence). The V and J ends lost 5 bases and 5 bases, in that order; junction bases with no gene match: 9. The CDR3 runs 15 residues.

This clone was detected a few times. This rearrangement joins TRBV6-5 to TRBJ1-2, with 9 bases identical to TRBD1. The CDR3 length is 14 residues. V was pared by 5 bases and J by 7 bases, with 8 bases of the junction left unmatched. Germline CDR1 reads MNHEY; CDR2 reads SVGAGI. The CDR3 region has the DNA TGTGCCAGCAGTACACCGACAGGGGGGGGTGGCTACACCTTC. Translated, it gives CASSTPTGGGGYTF.

This chain uses TRBV6-1 with TRBJ2-5; D is unresolved. Germline V gene data show CDR1 as MNHNS and CDR2 as SASEGT. This CDR3 has 15 residues. Trimming took off 0 bases at V and 4 bases at J, with 12 bases between the two ends. CDR3 region: CASSEALPRIETQYF. The CDR3 nucleotides are TGTGCCAGCAGTGAAGCGCTTCCCAGGATAGAGACCCAGTACTTC.

The chain couples TRBV4-1 to TRBJ1-2, with D possibly TRBD1 on 5 matching bases. The CDR3 covers 13 residues. Germline CDR1 reads MGHRA; CDR2 reads YSYEKL. V shed 3 bases and J shed 4 bases, with 9 bases lying between them. The CDR3 loop is CASSQGGGYGYTF. CDR3 nucleotides: TGCGCCAGCAGCCAGGGGGGGGGCTATGGCTACACCTTC.

The chain links TRBV7-9 to TRBJ1-5; TRBD1 matches at 8 bases. The trim removed 4 bases at V and 6 bases at J, leaving 5 bases unmatched. Looked up from germline, CDR1 is SEHNR and CDR2 is FQNEAQ (reference sequence). The CDR3 contains 14 residues. Here the CDR3 reads CASSSNQGAQPQHF. CDR3 coding DNA: TGTGCCAGCAGCTCAAATCAGGGGGCTCAGCCCCAGCATTTT.

V usage is TRBV7-2 and J usage is TRBJ2-2, with TRBD1 as a possible D gene (5 bases). Trimming pared 0 bases from V and 0 bases from J, leaving 11 bases between. The CDR3 spans 17 residues. CDR1 and CDR2 (germline): SGHTA, FQGNSA. In DNA, the CDR3 is TGTGCCAGCAGCTTAGCGACCAGGGCTACGAACACCGGGGAGCTGTTTTTT. It encodes CASSLATRATNTGELFF. Full variable domain (missing parts from reference TRBV7-2 and TRBJ2-2): GAGVSQSPSNKVTEKGKDVELRCDPISGHTALYWYRQSLGQGLEFLIYFQGNSAPDKSGLPSDRFSAERTGGSVSTLTIQRTQQEDSAVYLCASSLATRATNTGELFFGEGSRLTVL.

In this sample, this clone turned up once. V gene TRBV28 combines with J gene TRBJ1-3; a weak D match, TRBD1 (5 bases). Looked up from germline, CDR1 is MDHEN and CDR2 is SYDVKM. The CDR3 is made up of 16 amino acids. The V end was cut by 4 bases, the J end by 0 bases, with 13 bases between. The CDR3 protein is CASSSPGQFSGNTIYF. CDR3 DNA: TGTGCCAGCAGTTCCCCAGGACAATTCTCTGGAAACACCATATATTTT.

The chain has TRBV28 and TRBJ2-7, with 8 bases lining up with TRBD1. V was pared by 6 bases and J by 0 bases, with 10 bases of the junction left unmatched. Germline loops: CDR1 MDHEN, CDR2 SYDVKM. This CDR3 has 16 amino acids. The CDR3 DNA reads as TGTGCCAGCAGCTCGTTGGGGGACAGGAGCTCCTACGAGCAGTACTTC. Translation gives CASSSLGDRSSYEQYF.

The chain joins TRBV14 to TRBJ1-2; 7 nucleotides match TRBD1. CDR3 size: 14 residues. V dropped 4 bases and J dropped 2; count of bases not matched to a gene: 4. Germline CDR1 reads SGHDN; CDR2 reads FVKESK. CDR3 loop: CASSPTGKNYGYTF. CDR3 nucleotide sequence: TGTGCCAGCAGCCCGACAGGGAAAAACTATGGCTACACCTTC.

The rearrangement links TRBV7-8 to TRBJ1-2, with D possibly being TRBD1 (6 bases). V was shortened by 1 base and J by 4 bases, with 13 bases between the two germline ends. The CDR3 length is 15 residues. The germline gives CDR1 SGHVS, CDR2 FQNEAQ. CDR3 nucleotide sequence: TGTGCCAGCAGCTTAGGACAGGCAACGTCCTATGGCTACACCTTC. Translated: CASSLGQATSYGYTF. The full variable domain, in which reference TRBV7-8 and TRBJ1-2 provide the parts outside the CDR3, is GAGVSQSPRYKVAKRGQDVALRCDPISGHVSLFWYQQALGQGPEFLTYFQNEAQLDKSGLPSDRFFAERPEGSVSTLKIQRTQQEDSAVYLCASSLGQATSYGYTFGSGTRLTVV.

The chain employs TRBV6-1 and TRBJ1-2; the match to TRBD1 covers 8 bases. Germline trimming cut 6 bases from V and 4 bases from J; bases unmatched to any gene: 10. CDR3 length: 15 residues. Germline lookup yields CDR1 MNHNS and CDR2 SASEGT. The CDR3 here is CASREGQEGIYGYTF. The CDR3 nucleotides read TGTGCCAGCAGGGAGGGACAGGAGGGAATCTATGGCTACACCTTC.

This clone was counted once. The chain combines TRBV28 with TRBJ2-7, with 12 bases that match TRBD1. The CDR3 contains 14 residues. The V gene's germline CDR1 is MDHEN and CDR2 SYDVKM. Trimming took 5 bases from V and 3 from J; bases not matched to a gene: 2. CDR3 bases: TGTGCCAGCAGTGGGGACAGGGGGCTCTACGAGCAGTACTTC. Residues: CASSGDRGLYEQYF.

CDR3 DNA: TGTGCCAGCAACATCGGGACAGGGGTAACCGGGGAGCTGTTTTTT. This encodes CASNIGTGVTGELFF. The chain links TRBV6-1 to TRBJ2-2; 10 bases are shared with TRBD1. Trimming at V came to 7 bases and at J to 5 bases, leaving 7 bases not matched to a gene. The CDR3 length is 15 residues. Germline lookup yields CDR1 MNHNS and CDR2 SASEGT.

The count of this clone is one. The rearrangement joins TRBV6-1 to TRBJ2-3; 14 nucleotides align to TRBD2. Per the germline V gene, CDR1 is MNHNS and CDR2 is SASEGT. Trimming cost V 6 bases and J 5 bases; bases outside gene matches: 1. CDR3 length: 14 residues. The CDR3 region has the DNA TGTGCCAGCAGCGGGACTAGCGGGAGAGATACGCAGTATTTT. It encodes CASSGTSGRDTQYF.

The CDR3 loop reads CASSLAWAGSGYTF. CDR3 sequence (DNA): TGTGCCAGCAGCTTAGCGTGGGCGGGAAGTGGCTACACCTTC. V usage is TRBV7-2 and J usage is TRBJ1-2, with D unclear. The V gene lost 0 bases and the J gene lost 7 bases, with 12 bases spanning the gap. Germline CDR1 and CDR2: SGHTA and FQGNSA. The CDR3 sequence is 14 residues long.